Below, one TCR beta chain is given with its context. The length of the CDR3 is 12 residues. Germline lookup yields CDR1 MDHEN and CDR2 SYDVKM. The V end was cut by 2 bases, the J end by 7 bases, with 8 bases between. This sample is part of a study of T cell changes during pregnancy in multiple sclerosis. TCRdb's copy holds only in-frame clones and misses some; the assay was immunoSEQ multiplex PCR. The table records about 100,000 clones, approximately 91% of them present only once. Sequenced material: peripheral blood, taken in the second trimester of pregnancy. The gene calls are TRBV28 and TRBJ1-2; maybe TRBD1 (5 bases). This TCR derives from a female donor with multiple sclerosis, enrolled in a pregnancy study. CDR3 bases: TGTGCCAGCAGTTTACCCGGGGGTGGCTACACCTTC. Protein sequence: CASSLPGGGYTF.